A selection of T cell receptor beta chains follows, all from one sample in a study of CD8 T cells in ankylosing spondylitis. TCRdb passed the 5' RACE reads through MiXCR, listing each CDR3 protein once. The sample holds more than 95,000 distinct CDR3 sequences, about 8.6% seen once. Sequences were obtained from blood, either unsorted or a sorted T cell fraction (not recorded which). The source of these receptors is a male donor with ankylosing spondylitis or in good health (not recorded which). The CDR3 runs from the conserved cysteine through the conserved F or W.

v_call	j_call	cdr3_aa
TRBV7-2	TRBJ1-6	CASSLSPSSTSPLHF
TRBV20-1	TRBJ2-1	CSATVGPGGSSYNEQFF
TRBV2	TRBJ2-7	CASMGTGTPYGWQYF
TRBV10-2	TRBJ2-1	CASSESLLAGAPNEQFF
TRBV5-6	TRBJ2-1	CASSLREGLYNEQFF
TRBV20-1	TRBJ1-4	CSASKGAREKLFF
TRBV5-6	TRBJ2-3	CASSGPTDTQYF
TRBV15	TRBJ1-2	CATSRETTAPHGYTF
TRBV29-1	TRBJ2-2	CSVIFRPAANTGELFF
TRBV12-3/TRBV12-4	TRBJ2-2	CASIPSRTGELFF
TRBV15	TRBJ1-6	CATSRDRNSPLHF
TRBV11-2	TRBJ1-2	CASSLAGSPGYTF
TRBV7-2	TRBJ2-7	CASSSSSGDRGLGQYF
TRBV10-3	TRBJ1-1	CAITDRGNTEAFF
TRBV12-3/TRBV12-4	TRBJ2-1	CASSQSSYNEQFF
TRBV7-2	TRBJ1-2	CASSPTGGSINYGYTF
TRBV5-1	TRBJ1-1	CASSTDRATTEAFF
TRBV27	TRBJ1-2	CASSPEGWGGYTF
TRBV5-1	TRBJ2-7	CASSLSTEPTYEQYF
TRBV9	TRBJ1-2	CASSVGVGAGYGYTF
TRBV11-3	TRBJ2-5	CASSRDGTATQYF
TRBV4-2	TRBJ1-5	CASSPGTGGNQPQHF
TRBV7-2	TRBJ2-7	CASSLMGGLEEVQYF
TRBV7-2	TRBJ2-7	CASSLSSSSYEQYF
TRBV7-6	TRBJ2-7	CASSLRGKGNSYEQYF
TRBV29-1	TRBJ2-3	CSAGPLYTDTQYF
TRBV6-1	TRBJ1-2	CASSEANRLNYGYTF
TRBV28	TRBJ2-3	CASSIAGKGFTDTQYF
TRBV20-1	TRBJ1-2	CSAPTGANYGYTF
TRBV5-5	TRBJ2-3	CASSILQNGADTQYF
TRBV12-3/TRBV12-4	TRBJ2-7	CASRGAYEQYF
TRBV5-1	TRBJ2-1	CASSLTGLYNEQFF
TRBV7-2	TRBJ2-1	CASSLAYVSRNEQFF
TRBV12-5	TRBJ2-1	CASGLNEQFF
TRBV7-3	TRBJ2-3	CASSLTGITDTQYF
TRBV5-1	TRBJ2-1	CASSFVQGSNEQFF
TRBV12-3/TRBV12-4	TRBJ2-5	CASSFHSVQETQYF
TRBV4-2	TRBJ2-1	CASSQAARLEFAEQFF
TRBV11-2	TRBJ1-1	CASSSSRDRATEAFF
TRBV12-3/TRBV12-4	TRBJ1-5	CASSFKGTAGQPQHF
TRBV12-3/TRBV12-4	TRBJ1-2	CASSPLSSGYTF
TRBV7-9	TRBJ1-6	CASSPGTSQTNSPLHF
TRBV18	TRBJ2-3	CASSGDSSDTQYF
TRBV10-3	TRBJ2-3	CATLAGASATQYF
TRBV7-2	TRBJ2-2	CASSFATGGTGELFF
TRBV20-1	TRBJ2-3	CSARSRTGPGTQYF
TRBV27	TRBJ1-2	CASTYSYRGRNYGYTF
TRBV18	TRBJ2-3	CASSPPGQSTDTQYF